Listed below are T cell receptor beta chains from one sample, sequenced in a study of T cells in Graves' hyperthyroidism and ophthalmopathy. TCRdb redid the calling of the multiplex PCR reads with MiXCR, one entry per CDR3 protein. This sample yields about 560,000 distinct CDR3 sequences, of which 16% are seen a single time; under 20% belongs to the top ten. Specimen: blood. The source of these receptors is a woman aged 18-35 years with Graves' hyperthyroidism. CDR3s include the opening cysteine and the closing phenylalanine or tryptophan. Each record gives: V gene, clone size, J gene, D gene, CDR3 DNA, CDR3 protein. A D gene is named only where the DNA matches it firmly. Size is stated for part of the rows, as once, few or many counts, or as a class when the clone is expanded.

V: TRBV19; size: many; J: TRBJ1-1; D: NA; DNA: TGTGCCAGTAGTATAGGATACAGAATCATGAACACTGAAGCTTTCTTT; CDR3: CASSIGYRIMNTEAFF
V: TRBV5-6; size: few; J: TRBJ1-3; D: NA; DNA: TGTGCCAGCAGTCGGGACCGAAACACCATATATTTT; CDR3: CASSRDRNTIYF
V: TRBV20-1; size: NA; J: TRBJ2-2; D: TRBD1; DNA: TGCAGTGCTAGCCCCCGGACAGGGCAACCCGGGGAGCTGTTTTTT; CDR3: CSASPRTGQPGELFF
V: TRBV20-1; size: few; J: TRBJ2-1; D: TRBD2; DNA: TGCAGTGCTAGTACCGCGGGAGGGCGGAATGAGCAGTTCTTC; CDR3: CSASTAGGRNEQFF
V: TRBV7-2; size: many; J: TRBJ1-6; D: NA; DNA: TGTGCCAGCAGCCAGCTTGCGGGTTCACCCCTCCACTTT; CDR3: CASSQLAGSPLHF
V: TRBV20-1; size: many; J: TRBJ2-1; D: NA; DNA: TGCAGTGCTAGAAGTGCGCGGGGGCTTTCCTACAATGAGCAGTTCTTC; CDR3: CSARSARGLSYNEQFF
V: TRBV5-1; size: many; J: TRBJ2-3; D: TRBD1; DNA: TGCGCCAGCTCGATTCAGACAGGGAAAGATACGCAGTATTTT; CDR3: CASSIQTGKDTQYF
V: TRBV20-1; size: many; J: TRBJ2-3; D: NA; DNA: TGCAGTGCTCCCCAGGACACAGATACGCAGTATTTT; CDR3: CSAPQDTDTQYF
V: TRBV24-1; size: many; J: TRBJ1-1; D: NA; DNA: TGTGCCACCAGCACGAACACTGAAGCTTTCTTT; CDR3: CATSTNTEAFF
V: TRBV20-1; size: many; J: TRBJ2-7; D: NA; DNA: TGCAGTGCCGGTGCTTCATTGGCAGGCCCGGGTGAGCAGTACTTC; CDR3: CSAGASLAGPGEQYF
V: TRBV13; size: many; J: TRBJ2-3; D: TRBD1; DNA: TGTGCCAGCAGCTTGGGGCAGGGGGCAGATACGCAGTATTTT; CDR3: CASSLGQGADTQYF
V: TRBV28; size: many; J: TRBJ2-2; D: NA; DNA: TGTGCCAGCAGTTTATCTATGCCAGGCGGGGAGCTGTTTTTT; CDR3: CASSLSMPGGELFF
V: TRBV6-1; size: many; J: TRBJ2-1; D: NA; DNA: TGTGCCAGCAGAGGGGTAGCCCAGGGATATGAGCAGTTCTTC; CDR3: CASRGVAQGYEQFF
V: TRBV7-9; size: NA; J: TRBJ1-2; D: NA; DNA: TGTGCCAGCAGCCCAGGACAGTTAGAGAACTATGGCTACACCTTC; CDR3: CASSPGQLENYGYTF
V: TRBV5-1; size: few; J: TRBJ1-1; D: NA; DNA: TGCGCCAGCAGCTTGTTTCCCGGGGACACTGAAGCTTTCTTT; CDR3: CASSLFPGDTEAFF
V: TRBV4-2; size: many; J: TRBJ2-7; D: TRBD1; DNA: TGTGCCAGCAGCCAAGTCAGACAGGGAAGCTACGAGCAGTACTTC; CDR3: CASSQVRQGSYEQYF
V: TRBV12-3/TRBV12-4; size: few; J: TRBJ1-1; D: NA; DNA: TGTGCCAGCAGTTACAGAAATGAAGCTTTCTTT; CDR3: CASSYRNEAFF
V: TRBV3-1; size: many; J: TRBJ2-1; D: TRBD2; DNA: TGTGCCAGCAGCCACGGACTAGCGAATGAGCAGTTCTTC; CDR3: CASSHGLANEQFF
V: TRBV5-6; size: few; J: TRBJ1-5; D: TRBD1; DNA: TGTGCCAGCAGCCTCGAGGGGGCTCCTAATCAGCCCCAGCATTTT; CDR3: CASSLEGAPNQPQHF
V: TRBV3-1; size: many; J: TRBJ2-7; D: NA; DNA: TGTGCCAGCAGCAAACCCGGGGGGCCTTACGAGCAGTACTTC; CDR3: CASSKPGGPYEQYF
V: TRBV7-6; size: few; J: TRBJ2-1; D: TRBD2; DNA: TGTGCCAGCAGTGACCCTAGCGGGGACTCTCCCAATGAGCAGTTCTTC; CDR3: CASSDPSGDSPNEQFF
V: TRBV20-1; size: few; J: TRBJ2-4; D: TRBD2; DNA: TGCAGTGCTAGAGGAGGGACTAGTGACATTCAGTACTTC; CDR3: CSARGGTSDIQYF
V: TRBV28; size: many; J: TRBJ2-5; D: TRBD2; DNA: TGTGCCAGCAGTTTAGGTCTTACTAGCGGGAGGGCCCCCCAAGAGACCCAGTACTTC; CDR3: CASSLGLTSGRAPQETQYF
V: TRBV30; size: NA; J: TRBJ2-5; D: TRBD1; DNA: TGTGCCTGGAGTAAAGGACAGGGGGCGGGAGAGACCCAGTACTTC; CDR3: CAWSKGQGAGETQYF
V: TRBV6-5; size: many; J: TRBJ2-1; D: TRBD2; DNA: TGTGCCAGCAGTTACTCGGGGGCGGCTAGCGGGGGGTTGCAGAATGAGCAGTTCTTC; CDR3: CASSYSGAASGGLQNEQFF
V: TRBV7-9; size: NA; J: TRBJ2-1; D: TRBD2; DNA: TGTGCCAGCAGCCCCCGGACTAGCGGGTCCCTAGGCTACAATGAGCAGTTCTTC; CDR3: CASSPRTSGSLGYNEQFF
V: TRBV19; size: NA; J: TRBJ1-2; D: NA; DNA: TGTGCCAGTAGTATTTCGGTTCTCTGGGGCTACACCTTC; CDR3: CASSISVLWGYTF
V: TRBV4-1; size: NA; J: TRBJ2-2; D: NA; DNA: TGCGCCAGCAGCCAGATGGGGGGCGCGACCGGGGAGCTGTTTTTT; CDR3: CASSQMGGATGELFF
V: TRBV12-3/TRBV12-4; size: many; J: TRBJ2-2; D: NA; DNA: TGTGCCAGCAGTGAGACAGGGAACACCGGGGAGCTGTTTTTT; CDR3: CASSETGNTGELFF
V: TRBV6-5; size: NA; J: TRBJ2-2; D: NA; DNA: TGTGCCAGCAGTGACTCGGCGCAACACACCGGGGAGCTGTTTTTT; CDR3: CASSDSAQHTGELFF
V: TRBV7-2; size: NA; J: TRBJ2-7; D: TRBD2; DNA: TGTGCCAGCAGCTTAGCGCCTAGCGGGGACGAGCGGTACTTC; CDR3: CASSLAPSGDERYF
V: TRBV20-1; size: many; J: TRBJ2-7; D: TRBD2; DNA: TGCAGTGCAAACTACCGGGGACTAGCGGGAATTCGTTACGAGCAGTACTTC; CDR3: CSANYRGLAGIRYEQYF
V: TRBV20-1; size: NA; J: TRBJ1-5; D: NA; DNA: TGCAGTGCCGGGACTTCCGTTAATCAGCCCCAGCATTTT; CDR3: CSAGTSVNQPQHF
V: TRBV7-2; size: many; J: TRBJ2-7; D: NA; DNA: TGTGCCAGCAGCTTAGCCGGTAATAGAAACTACGAGCAGTACTTC; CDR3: CASSLAGNRNYEQYF
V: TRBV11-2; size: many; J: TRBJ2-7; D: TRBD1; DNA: TGTGCCAGCAGCTCCTGGGACAGCTCCTACGAGCAGTACTTC; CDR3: CASSSWDSSYEQYF
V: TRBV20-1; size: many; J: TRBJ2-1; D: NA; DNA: TGCAGTGCTAGAGCGAATGAGCAGTTCTTC; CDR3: CSARANEQFF
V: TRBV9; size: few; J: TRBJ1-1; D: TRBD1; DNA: TGTGCCAGCAGCGTAGGGCAGGGGGTGAACGTAGCTGAAGCTTTCTTT; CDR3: CASSVGQGVNVAEAFF
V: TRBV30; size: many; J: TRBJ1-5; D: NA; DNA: TGTGCCTGGGAAGGTGGGTCAAATCAGCCCCAGCATTTT; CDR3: CAWEGGSNQPQHF
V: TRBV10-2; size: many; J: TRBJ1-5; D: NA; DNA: TGCGCCAGCAGTGAGTCGAGGCAAAGCAATCAGCCCCAGCATTTT; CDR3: CASSESRQSNQPQHF
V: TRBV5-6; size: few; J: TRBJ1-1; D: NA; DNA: TGTGCCAGCAGCTCCTTGGGCTGGATGAACACTGAAGCTTTCTTT; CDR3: CASSSLGWMNTEAFF
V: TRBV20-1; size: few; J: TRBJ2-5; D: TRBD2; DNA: TGCAGTGCTAGGAGGGTAGCGGGCCAAGAGACCCAGTACTTC; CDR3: CSARRVAGQETQYF
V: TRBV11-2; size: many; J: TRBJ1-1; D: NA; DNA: TGTGCCAGCAGCTTACCCTCGAATCTAGGAGAAGCTTTCTTT; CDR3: CASSLPSNLGEAFF
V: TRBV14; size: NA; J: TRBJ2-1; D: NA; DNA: TGTGCCAGCAGCCCTCCAAGGGGCCCACGCACCTACAATGAGCAGTTCTTC; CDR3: CASSPPRGPRTYNEQFF
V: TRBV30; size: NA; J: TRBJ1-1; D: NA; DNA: TGTGCCTGGAGTGTAGGGTTTTTGGGGGGCATGAACACTGAAGCTTTCTTT; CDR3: CAWSVGFLGGMNTEAFF
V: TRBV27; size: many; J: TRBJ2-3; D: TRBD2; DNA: TGTGCCAGCAGTTTCACCGGGACTAGCGGACTCACAGATACGCAGTATTTT; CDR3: CASSFTGTSGLTDTQYF
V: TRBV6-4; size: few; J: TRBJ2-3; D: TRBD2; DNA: TGTGCCAGCAGTGACTCTAGCGGGAAGGGGGCAGATACGCAGTATTTT; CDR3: CASSDSSGKGADTQYF
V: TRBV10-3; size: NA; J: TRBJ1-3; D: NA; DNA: TGTGCCATCAGTGATCCAGGAGAGGCTGGAAACACCATATATTTT; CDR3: CAISDPGEAGNTIYF
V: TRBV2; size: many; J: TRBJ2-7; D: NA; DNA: TGTGCCAGCAGTTCCTTAGCGGTAACCTCCTACGAGCAGTACTTC; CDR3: CASSSLAVTSYEQYF
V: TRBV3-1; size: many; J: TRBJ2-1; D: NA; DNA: TGTGCCAGCAGCCAAGATCACGTAGCGAAAGAGCAGTTCTTC; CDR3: CASSQDHVAKEQFF
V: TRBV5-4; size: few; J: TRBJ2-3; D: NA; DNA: TGTGCCAGCAGTTCCACGGGGAGAGGGGCGTACGTAGATACGCAGTATTTT; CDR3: CASSSTGRGAYVDTQYF
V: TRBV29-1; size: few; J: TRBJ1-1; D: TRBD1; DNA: TGCAGCGCCTCAGGGGGCGGGAGGGACACTGAAGCTTTCTTT; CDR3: CSASGGGRDTEAFF